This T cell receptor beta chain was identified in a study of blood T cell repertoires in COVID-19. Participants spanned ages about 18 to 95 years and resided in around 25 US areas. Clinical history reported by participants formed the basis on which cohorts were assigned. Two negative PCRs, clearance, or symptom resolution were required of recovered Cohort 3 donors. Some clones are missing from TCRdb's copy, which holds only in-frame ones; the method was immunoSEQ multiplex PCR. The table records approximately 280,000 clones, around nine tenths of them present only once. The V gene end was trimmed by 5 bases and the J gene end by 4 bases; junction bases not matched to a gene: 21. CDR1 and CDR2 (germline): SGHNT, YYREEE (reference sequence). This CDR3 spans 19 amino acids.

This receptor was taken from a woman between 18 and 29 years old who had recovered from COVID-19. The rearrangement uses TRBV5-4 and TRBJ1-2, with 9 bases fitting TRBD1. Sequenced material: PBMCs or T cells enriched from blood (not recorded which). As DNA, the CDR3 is TGTGCCAGCAGTCGATTACAGGGGGCAGATTTCCCCGGTTCCTATGGCTACACCTTC. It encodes CASSRLQGADFPGSYGYTF.